A selection of T cell receptor beta chains follows, all from one sample in a study of blood T cell repertoires in COVID-19. The data were produced by immunoSEQ multiplex PCR, yet TCRdb's version contains in-frame clones alone and is incomplete. In the table there are about 340,000 clones, 65% to 85% of which are singletons. The sequenced material came from peripheral blood. The receptor source for this set is a man younger than 40 with active or convalescent COVID-19. The CDR3 runs from the conserved cysteine through the conserved F or W. A D gene is named only where the DNA matches it firmly. Size tells how often a clone was seen (once, few, many) or the class of an expanded clone, and some rows leave it out.

TRBV14	-	TRBJ1-1	-	CASSQRGGAFF	TGTGCCAGCAGCCAGAGGGGGGGAGCTTTCTTT
TRBV28	TRBD2	TRBJ2-4	-	CASHLGGAGGLAKNIQYF	TGTGCCAGCCACCTCGGGGGAGCGGGAGGGCTGGCCAAAAACATTCAGTACTTC
TRBV5-1	TRBD2	TRBJ2-1	-	CASSEAGGLNEQFF	TGCGCCAGCAGCGAGGCGGGGGGCCTCAATGAGCAGTTCTTC
TRBV28	TRBD1	TRBJ2-7	-	CASSLWGTGGREQYF	TGTGCCAGCAGTTTATGGGGGACAGGGGGACGGGAGCAGTACTTC
TRBV10-3	-	TRBJ1-5	few	CAISESIGVRVQPQHF	TGTGCCATCAGTGAGTCAATTGGGGTGCGGGTTCAGCCCCAGCATTTT
TRBV11-1	-	TRBJ2-3	-	CASSSGVLRLDTQYF	TGTGCCAGCAGCTCCGGGGTACTTCGGTTGGATACGCAGTATTTT
TRBV6-2/TRBV6-3	TRBD2	TRBJ2-1	many	CASSYSPSGGLYNEQFF	TGTGCCAGCAGTTACTCGCCTAGCGGGGGTCTTTACAATGAGCAGTTCTTC
TRBV5-4	-	TRBJ2-7	-	CASSSKTAEFYEQYF	TGTGCCAGCAGCTCGAAGACGGCGGAATTCTACGAGCAGTACTTC
TRBV18	TRBD1	TRBJ1-4	-	CASSPGRGRDEKLFF	TGTGCCAGCTCACCAGGCAGGGGGCGGGATGAAAAACTGTTTTTT
TRBV11-2	-	TRBJ1-6	once	CASSLEGGLPLHF	TGTGCCAGCAGCTTAGAGGGCGGACTCCCCCTCCACTTT
TRBV6-5	-	TRBJ1-5	-	CASSPRGNQPQHF	TGTGCCAGCTCCCCCCGGGGGAATCAGCCCCAGCATTTT
TRBV4-1	TRBD1	TRBJ1-1	-	CASSQMGQGTEAFF	TGCGCCAGCAGCCAAATGGGACAGGGCACTGAAGCTTTCTTT
TRBV12-5	-	TRBJ2-2	-	CASGPGAGTYTGELFF	TGTGCTAGTGGTCCAGGGGCAGGGACCTACACCGGGGAGCTGTTTTTT
TRBV4-3	TRBD2	TRBJ2-1	-	CASSQSLAGASYNEQFF	TGCGCCAGCAGCCAATCCCTAGCGGGGGCCTCCTACAATGAGCAGTTCTTC